These 28 T cell receptor beta chains came from one sample sequenced in a study of cytomegalovirus exposure and HLA in healthy donors. Sequencing used immunoSEQ multiplex PCR; TCRdb keeps in-frame clones, though not all of them. The table shows roughly 270,000 clones, with roughly 90% occurring only once. Source material: PBMCs. The source of these receptors is a woman between 18 and 30 years old in good health and CMV-seronegative.

V and J are TRBV7-9 and TRBJ2-7; D may be TRBD1 (6 bases). Deletions cut 2 bases from V and 4 bases from J, with 21 bases between. The germline V gene has CDR1 SEHNR and CDR2 FQNEAQ (reference sequence). The CDR3 contains 17 residues. The CDR3 spells CASSLRQDTAGAYEQYF. The DNA for the CDR3 is TGTGCCAGCAGCTTACGACAGGACACCGCAGGGGCGTACGAGCAGTACTTC.

The genes are TRBV2 and TRBJ2-3, with 16 bases identical to TRBD2. Trimming at V came to 4 bases and at J to 2 bases, leaving 6 bases not matched to a gene. Per the germline V gene, CDR1 is SNHLY and CDR2 is FYNNEI. CDR3 length: 18 residues. The CDR3 coding sequence is TGTGCCAGCAGTGGTATTGGGACTAGCGGGAGGGCCACAGATACGCAGTATTTT. It codes for CASSGIGTSGRATDTQYF.

The chain is built from TRBV12-5 and TRBJ2-3; 11 bases line up with TRBD2. Germline-derived CDR1 and CDR2 are LGHNT and FRNRAP. This CDR3 has 16 amino acids. Trimming cost V 5 bases and J 0 bases; bases outside gene matches: 4. This CDR3 is CASGEGLAVSTDTQYF. The DNA for the CDR3 is TGTGCTAGTGGTGAGGGACTAGCGGTAAGCACAGATACGCAGTATTTT.

This chain links TRBV19 with TRBJ2-5; D is perhaps TRBD1 (6 bases). This CDR3 contains 14 residues. Trimming removed 5 bases at V and 4 bases at J, with 14 bases between. The germline gives CDR1 LNHDA, CDR2 SQIVND (reference sequence). The CDR3 is CASSPGWGPETQYF. CDR3 nucleotide sequence: TGTGCCAGTAGTCCCGGTTGGGGGCCAGAGACCCAGTACTTC.

This chain joins TRBV30 and TRBJ2-7; D is perhaps TRBD2 (7 bases). Germline values: CDR1 GTSNPN, CDR2 SVGIG (reference sequence). CDR3 size: 15 residues. V was shortened by 1 base and J by 6 bases, with 19 bases between the two germline ends. Written as DNA, the CDR3 is TGTGCCTGGAGTGCCCTCCTAGGGGGGGGCGGCGAGCAGTACTTC. Protein product: CAWSALLGGGGEQYF.

The J gene is TRBJ1-2, the V gene TRBV25-1; 7 bases fit TRBD1. CDR1 MGHDK and CDR2 SYGVNS come from the germline V gene. J was trimmed by 4 bases and V by 4 bases; bases with no gene match: 12. The CDR3 contains 16 residues. The CDR3 coding sequence is TGTGCCAGCAGTGCTCCGGGGACAGAGACCTCCTATGGCTACACCTTC. Encoded protein: CASSAPGTETSYGYTF.

In its sample, this clone was seen once. This chain uses TRBV4-3 with TRBJ2-7; D remains ambiguous. The CDR3 totals 13 residues. CDR1 is LGHNA and CDR2 is YSLEER in the germline V gene. V lost 0 bases, J lost 7 bases, and 10 bases lay in between. In DNA form, the CDR3 reads TGCGCCAGCAGCCAAGATCCGAGCCGTGAGCAGTACTTC. This translates into CASSQDPSREQYF.

The rearrangement links TRBV7-6 to TRBJ2-7; 10 bases are shared with TRBD2. The CDR3 runs 15 residues. Germline V gene sequence: CDR1 SGHVS, CDR2 FNYEAQ. Germline trimming cut 6 bases from V and 3 bases from J; bases unmatched to any gene: 8. The CDR3 sequence is CASRPLAGANYEQYF. Here the CDR3 DNA reads TGTGCCAGCAGACCCCTAGCGGGAGCTAACTACGAGCAGTACTTC.

The V and J genes are TRBV2 and TRBJ2-1, with 12 nucleotides matching TRBD2. The CDR3 length is 20 residues. V lost 4 bases and J lost 1; bases outside the gene matches: 14. CDR1 and CDR2 (germline): SNHLY, FYNNEI. The CDR3 DNA reads as TGTGCCAGCAGTGGCCGCCGGACTAGCGGGAAGGCTAATTCCTACAATGAGCAGTTCTTC. Residues: CASSGRRTSGKANSYNEQFF. Filled out from reference TRBV2 and TRBJ2-1, the complete variable domain reads EPEVTQTPSHQVTQMGQEVILRCVPISNHLYFYWYRQILGQKVEFLVSFYNNEISEKSEIFDDQFSVERPDGSNFTLKIRSTKLEDSAMYFCASSGRRTSGKANSYNEQFFGPGTRLTVL.

The rearrangement links TRBV12-2 to TRBJ2-7; the table names TRBD2, a call not compared with the DNA. TRBV12-2 is a pseudogene segment. The CDR3 loop spans 15 amino acids. CDR3 DNA sequence: TGTGCAAGTCGATATTACTATGTTCTTAGCTACGAGCAGTACTTC. Its translation is CASRYYYVLSYEQYF.

V and J are TRBV6-1 and TRBJ1-3, with a weak D call TRBD1 (5 bases). The CDR3 extends over 12 amino acids. V was clipped by 8 bases and J by 4 bases, with 9 bases between them. CDR1 is MNHNS and CDR2 is SASEGT in the germline V gene. CDR3 DNA sequence: TGTGCCAGCGCGACAGACGGAAACACCATATATTTT. Its protein is CASATDGNTIYF.

V and J are TRBV4-1 and TRBJ1-2, with 7 nucleotides matching TRBD1. The CDR3 consists of 15 residues. J was trimmed by 0 bases and V by 0 bases; bases with no gene match: 1. Germline-derived CDR1 and CDR2 are MGHRA and YSYEKL. CDR3 sequence: CASSQEDRANYGYTF. CDR3 nucleotides: TGCGCCAGCAGCCAAGAAGACAGGGCTAACTATGGCTACACCTTC.

The V call is TRBV30, the J call TRBJ1-1, with D possibly matching TRBD1 (5 bases). The germline CDR1 and CDR2 sequences are GTSNPN and SVGIG (reference sequence). The V end lost 3 bases, the J end lost 0 bases, and 8 bases lay between the germline ends. CDR3 length: 13 amino acids. The CDR3 coding sequence is TGTGCCTGGAGGAAACAGGTGAACACTGAAGCTTTCTTT. Translating it yields CAWRKQVNTEAFF. Together with reference TRBV30 and TRBJ1-1, the CDR3 gives the full variable domain: SQTIHQWPATLVQPVGSPLSLECTVEGTSNPNLYWYRQAAGRGLQLLFYSVGIGQISSEVPQNLSASRPQDRQFILSSKKLLLSDSGFYLCAWRKQVNTEAFFGQGTRLTVV.

The chain employs TRBV28 and TRBJ2-7; maybe TRBD2 (5 bases). This CDR3 has 15 residues. The V gene's germline CDR1 is MDHEN and CDR2 SYDVKM. Between the trimmed V and J ends, which lost 6 bases and 5 bases, there was a span of 20 bases. The CDR3 region is CASSVVRLADDEQYF. The DNA of the CDR3 is TGTGCCAGCAGCGTGGTTCGGCTAGCAGACGACGAGCAGTACTTC.

The chain carries TRBV7-3 and TRBJ2-1; 10 bases are shared with TRBD1. Looked up from germline, CDR1 is SGHTA and CDR2 is FQGTGA. This CDR3 has 15 amino acids. V was clipped by 5 bases and J by 4 bases; unmatched bases: 5. This CDR3 reads CASSISGQGYNEQFF. The CDR3 DNA sequence: TGTGCCAGCAGCATATCGGGACAGGGGTACAATGAGCAGTTCTTC.

CDR3 bases: TGTGCCAGCAGTTCCGGAGTAACCGGGGAGAACCAGCCCCAGCATTTT. Residues: CASSSGVTGENQPQHF. This rearrangement joins TRBV6-5 to TRBJ1-5; D not certain. V lost 4 bases and J lost 7, with 20 bases in between. The CDR3 covers 16 residues. The germline V gene encodes CDR1 MNHEY and CDR2 SVGAGI.

The gene calls are TRBV7-3 and TRBJ2-1; 12 bases map to TRBD2. This CDR3 contains 15 residues. The germline V gene has CDR1 SGHTA and CDR2 FQGTGA. Germline trimming cut 5 bases from V and 4 bases from J; bases unmatched to any gene: 3. CDR3 DNA: TGTGCCAGCAGCCTCGGACTAGCGGGGTACAATGAGCAGTTCTTC. It translates to CASSLGLAGYNEQFF.

The chain combines TRBV28 with TRBJ1-2; TRBD1 is a possible D gene (6 bases). Germline assignment: CDR1 MDHEN and CDR2 SYDVKM. Trimming shortened V by 5 bases and J by 5 bases, and 24 bases separated the two germline ends. The CDR3 is 17 amino acids. For the CDR3, the DNA is TGTGCCAGCAGTACTCGGGACACACTAATCCCTGGGTATGGCTACACCTTC. Protein product: CASSTRDTLIPGYGYTF.

The chain uses TRBV5-1 and TRBJ2-7, with D maybe TRBD2 (7 bases). The germline V gene has CDR1 SGHRS and CDR2 YFSETQ. This CDR3 region has 17 residues. V lost 4 bases and J 3 bases, leaving 23 bases between the germline ends. CDR3 in amino acids: CASSPGGPREKNYEQYF. The DNA for the CDR3 is TGCGCCAGCAGCCCGGGGGGCCCGCGGGAGAAAAACTACGAGCAGTACTTC.

The chain recombines TRBV6-5 with TRBJ2-2, with D perhaps matching TRBD2 (5 bases). Trimming cost V 5 bases and J 5 bases, with 12 bases left between them. CDR1 and CDR2 from the germline V gene are MNHEY and SVGAGI. This CDR3 spans 14 amino acids. CDR3 sequence reads: CASSSPGETGELFF. The CDR3, as DNA: TGTGCCAGCAGTAGCCCCGGGGAAACCGGGGAGCTGTTTTTT.

This sequence joins TRBV19 and TRBJ2-3; D is ambiguous. The CDR3 has 14 amino acids. CDR1 and CDR2 from the germline V gene are LNHDA and SQIVND (reference sequence). V was clipped by 1 base and J by 3 bases, with 8 bases between them. CDR3 in amino acids: CASSIAATTDTQYF. Here the CDR3 DNA reads TGTGCCAGTAGTATAGCCGCCACTACAGATACGCAGTATTTT.

The chain recombines TRBV23-1 with TRBJ2-3; perhaps TRBD1 as D (6 bases). TRBV23-1 belongs to the ORF category, with a function that is uncertain. V was clipped by 0 bases and J by 4 bases, with 17 bases between them. The CDR3 is 17 residues long. The CDR3 bases are TGCGCCAGCAGTCAATCCAGGGGAGAGGATAATCCAGATACGCAGTATTTT. It yields the protein CASSQSRGEDNPDTQYF.

The chain joins TRBV20-1 to TRBJ1-1; D is unresolved. The CDR3 totals 11 residues. The germline CDR1 and CDR2 sequences are DFQATT and SNEGSKA (reference sequence). CDR3 protein: CKVRVNTEAFF. CDR3 in DNA: TGCAAGGTTCGGGTTAACACTGAAGCTTTCTTT.

This clone was detected once. This chain joins TRBV19 and TRBJ2-2; D remains unclear. CDR3 size: 17 residues. Germline loops: CDR1 LNHDA, CDR2 SQIVND (reference sequence). Deletions cut 2 bases from V and 0 bases from J, with 13 bases between. Written as DNA, the CDR3 is TGTGCCAGTAGTATACGCCCTGTGCCAGCGAACACCGGGGAGCTGTTTTTT. Translating gives CASSIRPVPANTGELFF. The full variable domain, rest sourced from reference TRBV19 and TRBJ2-2, is DGGITQSPKYLFRKEGQNVTLSCEQNLNHDAMYWYRQDPGQGLRLIYYSQIVNDFQKGDIAEGYSVSREKKESFPLTVTSAQKNPTAFYLCASSIRPVPANTGELFFGEGSRLTVL.

The genes are TRBV18 and TRBJ2-4, with 8 positions matching TRBD2. Trimming took 6 bases from V and 4 from J; bases not matched to a gene: 2. The germline gives CDR1 KGHSH, CDR2 LQKENI. The CDR3 loop spans 13 amino acids. DNA for the CDR3: TGTGCCAGCTCCCCGGGAGGGAAAAACATTCAGTACTTC. It is translated as CASSPGGKNIQYF. Based on the CDR3 plus reference TRBV18 and TRBJ2-4, the full variable domain is NAGVMQNPRHLVRRRGQEARLRCSPMKGHSHVYWYRQLPEEGLKFMVYLQKENIIDESGMPKERFSAEFPKEGPSILRIQQVVRGDSAAYFCASSPGGKNIQYFGAGTRLSVL.

The chain uses TRBV2 and TRBJ1-2; D is perhaps TRBD1 (5 bases). V dropped 2 bases and J dropped 8 bases, with 18 bases sitting between them. Germline CDR1 SNHLY, CDR2 FYNNEI. The CDR3 length is 15 residues. DNA of the CDR3: TGTGCCAGCAGTGAACTTTCCCAGGGAAGTGGAGGCTACACCTTC. Its translation is CASSELSQGSGGYTF.

This chain links TRBV4-1 with TRBJ2-5, with D maybe TRBD2 (6 bases). Between the trimmed V and J ends, which lost 0 bases and 2 bases, there was a span of 13 bases. Germline V gene sequence: CDR1 MGHRA, CDR2 YSYEKL. The CDR3 extends over 16 amino acids. The CDR3 DNA reads TGCGCCAGCAGCCAAGAAGTGGCGGGGCCGCAAGAGACCCAGTACTTC. Translation: CASSQEVAGPQETQYF.

This rearrangement joins TRBV7-8 to TRBJ1-1; no reliable D call. With 4 bases removed from V and 11 bases from J, the gap between germline ends came to 14 bases. Germline V gene sequence: CDR1 SGHVS, CDR2 FQNEAQ. There are 12 residues in the CDR3. CDR3 DNA: TGTGCCAGCAGCTCCACGGGTACGTCGGCTTTCTTT. It specifies CASSSTGTSAFF.